This entry features one TCR beta chain sequence. Its target is unknown. V lost 6 bases and J lost 4, with 6 bases in between. The CDR3 runs 11 residues. Germline CDR1 and CDR2: SNHLY and FYNNEI. The sample belongs to a study of cytomegalovirus exposure and HLA in healthy donors. Notes on the study in general: TCR sequences were mostly rare, though some public TCRs occurred in many donors.

Measured with immunoSEQ multiplex PCR; TCRdb has only the in-frame clones, and not every one. The sample contains 100,000 to 150,000 clones, about 88% of which appear only once. Sequenced material: PBMCs. The chain recombines TRBV2 with TRBJ1-1; tentative D call: TRBD1 (5 bases). The source of this sequence is a woman in her late teens or twenties in good health and CMV-seronegative. The CDR3 spells CASRGATEAFF. As DNA, the CDR3 is TGTGCCAGCAGAGGGGCCACTGAAGCTTTCTTT. Full variable domain (missing parts from reference TRBV2 and TRBJ1-1): EPEVTQTPSHQVTQMGQEVILRCVPISNHLYFYWYRQILGQKVEFLVSFYNNEISEKSEIFDDQFSVERPDGSNFTLKIRSTKLEDSAMYFCASRGATEAFFGQGTRLTVV.